This T cell receptor (beta chain) was captured in a study of T-cell reconstitution after alpha-beta-depleted transplantation in children. Germline values: CDR1 MRHNA, CDR2 SNTAGT. CDR3 length: 16 residues. With 4 bases removed from V and 1 base from J, the gap between germline ends came to 16 bases. The TCRbeta library was prepared with unique molecular identifiers. A single record per CDR3 protein comes from TCRdb applying MiXCR to the PCR reads. The table lists fewer than 90,000 distinct CDR3 sequences, around 7.9% of them singletons. The rearrangement links TRBV6-4 to TRBJ1-1; D call uncertain. The sequence was obtained from a human donor who donated a stem cell graft to a child with acute lymphoblastic leukemia. This specimen was PBMCs from the stem cell graft donor, taken from the stem cell graft. The CDR3, as DNA: TGTGCCAGCAGTGTTATGGCTGGGATGGGGAACACTGAAGCTTTCTTT. It codes for CASSVMAGMGNTEAFF.